The T cell receptor beta chain under discussion was sequenced for a study of T cells expressing NK-cell markers. Study-level background: Sorted CD3+CD56+NKG2C+, CD3+CD56+NKG2C- and CD3+CD56-NKG2C+ T cells supplied TCR beta repertoires. In the group of eight sequenced donors, seven were HCMV-seropositive and one was seronegative.

Turning to this clonotype: Its antigen is unknown.

CDR3 length: 12 residues. Germline lookup yields CDR1 DFQATT and CDR2 SNEGSKA (reference sequence). UMI-tagged 5'RACE template switching yielded the TCR beta cDNA. TCRdb reanalyzed the 5' RACE reads and collapses them to one entry per CDR3 protein, without DNA. This table holds some 150,000 distinct CDR3 sequences. Overall study results and limits: These clonotypes additionally ranked first within the CD3+CD56-NKG2C+ fraction of a few donors.

The receptor was isolated from a woman aged 45-59 years in good health. The V call is TRBV20-1, the J call TRBJ2-5; TCRdb returns TRBD1, unconfirmable since there is no DNA. Sequences were obtained from blood T cells: a sorted CD56 or NKG2C T cell subset, CD4+ or CD8+ T cells, or bulk PBMC T cells (not recorded which). CDR3 protein: CSASPEGETQYF.